The next 31 T cell receptor beta chains were all read from a single sample in a study of OX40 agonist ivuxolimab in advanced cancers. TCRdb's copy holds only in-frame clones and misses some; the assay was immunoSEQ multiplex PCR. The sample holds tens of thousands of clones, over 80% seen once. The sample here was CD4+ or CD8+ T cells sorted from blood, taken in a trial of the OX40 agonist ivuxolimab. The receptor set was obtained from an adult with an advanced solid tumor such as melanoma, head and neck, liver or kidney cancer.

The rearrangement uses TRBV5-8 and TRBJ2-5; 8 bases are shared with TRBD1. The CDR3 contains 15 residues. CDR1 SGHTS and CDR2 YDEGEE come from the germline V gene. The V and J ends lost 4 bases and 1 base, in that order; junction bases with no gene match: 6. The CDR3, as DNA: TGTGCCAGCAGCCCCATCCAGGGGGCCCAAGAGACCCAGTACTTC. Amino acids: CASSPIQGAQETQYF.

This rearrangement joins TRBV5-5 to TRBJ2-3, with D maybe TRBD1 (6 bases). Trimming removed 4 bases from V and 6 bases from J, with 15 bases in between. Per the germline V gene, CDR1 is SGHKS and CDR2 is YYEKEE (reference sequence). This CDR3 has 14 amino acids. The CDR3 sequence: CASSPGGRDDTQYF. DNA of the CDR3: TGTGCCAGCAGCCCTGGGGGCAGGGATGATACGCAGTATTTT. The full variable domain, its missing parts supplied by reference TRBV5-5 and TRBJ2-3, is DAGVTQSPTHLIKTRGQQVTLRCSPISGHKSVSWYQQVLGQGPQFIFQYYEKEERGRGNFPDRFSARQFPNYSSELNVNALLLGDSALYLCASSPGGRDDTQYFGPGTRLTVL.

The chain has TRBV6-5 and TRBJ2-1; 10 nucleotides align to TRBD2. This CDR3 has 16 residues. Trimming took 2 bases from V and 2 from J; bases not matched to a gene: 3. Germline CDR1 reads MNHEY; CDR2 reads SVGAGI. In DNA, the CDR3 is TGTGCCAGCAGTTACACAAGCGGGAGGGCCTACAATGAGCAGTTCTTC. It translates to CASSYTSGRAYNEQFF.

The table lists this clone with a few counts. The gene calls are TRBV5-1 and TRBJ1-1, with D possibly TRBD1 on 6 matching bases. Germline-derived CDR1 and CDR2 are SGHRS and YFSETQ. This CDR3 comprises 14 residues. Trimming took off 2 bases at V and 5 bases at J, with 13 bases between the two ends. CDR3 amino acids: CASSLATGYTEAFF. The CDR3, as DNA: TGCGCCAGCAGCTTAGCAACAGGGTATACTGAAGCTTTCTTT.

This clone came up once. V and J are TRBV7-6 and TRBJ2-7; D remains unclear. Germline V gene lookup returns CDR1 SGHVS and CDR2 FNYEAQ. The ends were cut back, 0 bases at V and 1 base at J, with 22 bases in the middle. The CDR3 runs 19 residues. The CDR3 region is CASSLAIGSTNFASYEQYF. The CDR3, as DNA: TGTGCCAGCAGCTTAGCGATAGGCAGCACCAATTTTGCTTCCTACGAGCAGTACTTC.

This chain joins TRBV5-1 and TRBJ1-2, with a possible D match to TRBD1 (6 bases). Trimming cost V 4 bases and J 1 base, with 11 bases left between them. The germline V gene encodes CDR1 SGHRS and CDR2 YFSETQ. CDR3 length: 14 residues. The CDR3 nucleotides are TGCGCCAGCAGCCTGACAGGAGTTAACTATGGCTACACCTTC. This encodes CASSLTGVNYGYTF.

V is TRBV7-8 and J is TRBJ1-2; D call uncertain. Germline assignment: CDR1 SGHVS and CDR2 FQNEAQ. This CDR3 spans 13 amino acids. V gave up 1 base and J gave up 3 bases, with 6 bases separating them. The CDR3: CASSLVADYGYTF. CDR3 bases: TGTGCCAGCAGCTTAGTGGCTGACTATGGCTACACCTTC.

The chain uses TRBV19 and TRBJ2-1; D is perhaps TRBD2 (5 bases). The V end lost 3 bases, the J end lost 1 base, and 13 bases lay between the germline ends. The CDR3 consists of 16 residues. Germline values: CDR1 LNHDA, CDR2 SQIVND (reference sequence). In DNA form, the CDR3 reads TGTGCCAGTAGTATTATGCGGGTCCTATCCTACAATGAGCAGTTCTTC. It specifies CASSIMRVLSYNEQFF.

The chain uses TRBV5-1 and TRBJ1-3; tentative D call: TRBD1 (5 bases). The CDR3 totals 15 residues. V was pared by 5 bases and J by 7 bases, with 19 bases between. Germline V CDR1 and CDR2: SGHRS, YFSETQ. The CDR3 loop is CASSQYGTFGNTIYF. CDR3 sequence (DNA): TGCGCCAGCAGTCAATACGGGACGTTCGGGAACACCATATATTTT.

This chain joins TRBV9 and TRBJ2-1; TRBD2 matches 12 bases. V lost 4 bases to trimming and J lost 6 bases; unmatched junction nucleotides: 5. The CDR3 has 15 residues. Germline CDR1 and CDR2: SGDLS and YYNGEE. Written as DNA, the CDR3 is TGTGCCAGCAGCCCGACTAGCGGGAGTTTCAATGAGCAGTTCTTC. Translation: CASSPTSGSFNEQFF.

The J gene is TRBJ2-5, the V gene TRBV7-9; 8 bases are a match to TRBD1. The CDR3 has 17 amino acids. V shed 4 bases and J 5 bases; nucleotides not matched to a gene: 15. Germline V lookup: CDR1 SEHNR, CDR2 FQNEAQ (reference sequence). The CDR3 nucleotides are TGTGCCAGCAGCTCCCGGTCCGGGACAGGAGGCTCTGAGACCCAGTACTTC. Its protein product is CASSSRSGTGGSETQYF.

The chain employs TRBV28 and TRBJ2-7; D perhaps matches TRBD1 (6 bases). The germline V and J ends were trimmed by 6 bases and 4 bases, with 16 bases remaining between them. This CDR3 spans 14 amino acids. Germline V gives CDR1 MDHEN, CDR2 SYDVKM. The CDR3 loop reads CASSRTTGVYEQYF. Written as DNA, the CDR3 is TGTGCCAGCAGCCGGACGACAGGTGTATACGAGCAGTACTTC.

This chain links TRBV28 with TRBJ2-7; 7 bases are a match to TRBD1. The ends lost 5 bases at V and 4 bases at J; junction bases unmatched: 8. The germline CDR1 and CDR2 sequences are MDHEN and SYDVKM. This CDR3 is built from 14 residues. For the CDR3, the DNA is TGTGCCAGCAGTCTCCCCTGGACAGGATACGAGCAGTACTTC. Protein product: CASSLPWTGYEQYF. The full variable domain, its missing parts supplied by reference TRBV28 and TRBJ2-7, is DVKVTQSSRYLVKRTGEKVFLECVQDMDHENMFWYRQDPGLGLRLIYFSYDVKMKEKGDIPEGYSVSREKKERFSLILESASTNQTSMYLCASSLPWTGYEQYFGPGTRLTVT.

This chain uses TRBV19 with TRBJ1-2; a possible D gene is TRBD1 (6 bases). Germline V CDR1 and CDR2: LNHDA, SQIVND (reference sequence). The CDR3 length is 12 residues. Trimming removed 6 bases at V and 10 bases at J, with 15 bases between. The CDR3 spells CASRWTADVYTF. In DNA form, the CDR3 reads TGTGCCAGTAGGTGGACAGCGGATGTCTACACCTTC.

This clone was counted once. The chain links TRBV27 to TRBJ2-5; 9 bases line up with TRBD2. The J call may be mistaken, given a closer DNA end match to TRBJ2-7. The CDR3 contains 14 residues. Germline V gives CDR1 MNHEY, CDR2 SMNVEV (reference sequence). The CDR3 DNA is TGTGCCAGCAGTTTCCGGCGGGAGGGGACCGAGCAGTACTTC. Protein: CASSFRREGTEQYF.

The V and J genes are TRBV28 and TRBJ2-6; maybe TRBD1 (6 bases). Germline V lookup: CDR1 MDHEN, CDR2 SYDVKM. The CDR3 loop spans 15 amino acids. V gave up 6 bases and J gave up 4 bases, with 13 bases separating them. The CDR3 sequence: CASRNPGVGANVLTF. In DNA form, the CDR3 reads TGTGCCAGCAGAAATCCAGGGGTCGGGGCCAACGTCCTGACTTTC.

The chain employs TRBV7-2 and TRBJ2-2; 9 positions match TRBD2. Germline CDR1 and CDR2: SGHTA and FQGNSA. V trimming: 6 bases; J trimming: 5 bases; junction bases outside the gene matches: 10. The CDR3 has 16 amino acids. The CDR3 spells CASSLIASGNTGELFF. The CDR3 region has the DNA TGTGCCAGCAGTCTAATTGCTAGCGGGAATACCGGGGAGCTGTTTTTT. The complete variable domain, with remaining parts taken from reference TRBV7-2 and TRBJ2-2, reads GAGVSQSPSNKVTEKGKDVELRCDPISGHTALYWYRQSLGQGLEFLIYFQGNSAPDKSGLPSDRFSAERTGGSVSTLTIQRTQQEDSAVYLCASSLIASGNTGELFFGEGSRLTVL.

The chain joins TRBV5-4 to TRBJ2-2, with 9 bases aligning to TRBD1. Germline V gene data show CDR1 as SGHNT and CDR2 as YYREEE (reference sequence). The CDR3 runs to 15 residues. The J segment lost 5 bases and the V segment lost 1 base, leaving 3 bases of the junction unmatched. The CDR3 DNA follows: TGTGCCAGCAGCTTGACAGGGGGCCCGACCGGGGAGCTGTTTTTT. It encodes CASSLTGGPTGELFF. Variable domain in full (rest from reference TRBV5-4 and TRBJ2-2): ETGVTQSPTHLIKTRGQQVTLRCSSQSGHNTVSWYQQALGQGPQFIFQYYREEENGRGNFPPRFSGLQFPNYSSELNVNALELDDSALYLCASSLTGGPTGELFFGEGSRLTVL.

The chain carries TRBV7-9 and TRBJ1-2; 7 nucleotides align to TRBD1. Germline V gene data show CDR1 as SEHNR and CDR2 as FQNEAQ (reference sequence). J lost 4 bases, V lost 5 bases, and 13 bases had no gene match. The CDR3 is made up of 16 amino acids. The CDR3 sequence: CASSPSRTGRFYGYTF. In DNA, the CDR3 is TGTGCCAGCAGCCCTAGTAGGACAGGCCGATTCTATGGCTACACCTTC.

The chain carries TRBV20-1 and TRBJ1-2, with D possibly being TRBD1 (6 bases). Germline CDR1 DFQATT, CDR2 SNEGSKA (reference sequence). This CDR3 is built from 11 residues. Trimming took off 4 bases at V and 8 bases at J, with 11 bases between the two ends. The CDR3 sequence is CSATPGAGYTF. CDR3 bases: TGCAGTGCTACTCCAGGGGCAGGCTACACCTTC.

The chain uses TRBV5-1 and TRBJ1-2, with 8 bases matching TRBD1. In germline, CDR1 is SGHRS, CDR2 YFSETQ. J lost 2 bases, V lost 0 bases, and 0 bases had no gene match. This CDR3 is built from 14 residues. CDR3 in DNA: TGCGCCAGCAGCTTGGGGGACAGGAACTATGGCTACACCTTC. It codes for CASSLGDRNYGYTF. The complete variable domain, with remaining parts taken from reference TRBV5-1 and TRBJ1-2, reads KAGVTQTPRYLIKTRGQQVTLSCSPISGHRSVSWYQQTPGQGLQFLFEYFSETQRNKGNFPGRFSGRQFSNSRSEMNVSTLELGDSALYLCASSLGDRNYGYTFGSGTRLTVV.

V is TRBV7-9 and J is TRBJ2-7; tentative D call: TRBD1 (6 bases). V was trimmed by 4 bases and J by 5 bases, leaving 12 bases between them. Germline CDR1 and CDR2: SEHNR and FQNEAQ (reference sequence). CDR3 size: 13 residues. The CDR3 loop reads CASSSTGPHEQYF. For the CDR3, the DNA is TGTGCCAGCAGCTCGACAGGCCCCCACGAGCAGTACTTC.

The chain joins TRBV7-6 to TRBJ2-1, with TRBD2 identical over 8 bases. Losses at the gene ends were 5 bases for V and 6 bases for J; bases not matched to a gene: 9. Germline CDR1 reads SGHVS; CDR2 reads FNYEAQ. The CDR3 spans 15 residues. The CDR3: CASSQLVAGFNEQFF. The DNA for the CDR3 is TGTGCCAGCAGCCAGCTGGTAGCGGGATTCAATGAGCAGTTCTTC.

This rearrangement joins TRBV5-4 to TRBJ1-1; D call uncertain. Trimming left V 0 bases short and J 7 bases short, with 4 bases between. Germline loops: CDR1 SGHNT, CDR2 YYREEE (reference sequence). The CDR3 extends over 11 amino acids. The CDR3 reads CASSLAGEAFF. The CDR3 DNA sequence: TGTGCCAGCAGCTTGGCCGGTGAAGCTTTCTTT.

The chain carries TRBV10-3 and TRBJ2-7; D is possibly TRBD2 (6 bases). The CDR3 has 15 residues. The ends were cut back, 3 bases at V and 7 bases at J, with 19 bases in the middle. Germline lookup yields CDR1 ENHRY and CDR2 SYGVKD. The DNA for the CDR3 is TGTGCCATCAGTGACCTTGAACGGGAGTTAGGTGAGCAGTACTTC. It encodes CAISDLERELGEQYF.

The chain combines TRBV2 with TRBJ1-6; D is ambiguous. This CDR3 comprises 15 residues. Germline V gene sequence: CDR1 SNHLY, CDR2 FYNNEI. V lost 7 bases and J lost 3, with 13 bases in between. The CDR3 DNA sequence: TGTGCCAGCAAAGTGGCAGGAAACTATAATTCACCCCTCCACTTT. Protein product: CASKVAGNYNSPLHF.

The chain uses TRBV6-1 and TRBJ2-7, with TRBD2 matching over 7 bases. V dropped 9 bases and J dropped 6; count of bases not matched to a gene: 14. The CDR3 loop spans 14 amino acids. Germline CDR1 reads MNHNS; CDR2 reads SASEGT. This CDR3 reads CASMTSAGASEQYF. In nucleotides, the CDR3 is TGTGCCAGTATGACGTCGGCGGGAGCCAGCGAGCAGTACTTC.

This clone showed up just once. This sequence joins TRBV4-1 and TRBJ2-1; 9 positions match TRBD2. Germline V CDR1 and CDR2: MGHRA, YSYEKL. The V and J ends lost 4 bases and 2 bases, in that order; junction bases with no gene match: 6. The CDR3 has 16 amino acids. The DNA of the CDR3 is TGCGCCAGCAGCCTCGTACTAGCGGGCACCTACAATGAGCAGTTCTTC. Protein product: CASSLVLAGTYNEQFF.

Here the CDR3 reads CASSITLAGDNEQFF. CDR3 nucleotides: TGTGCCAGTAGTATAACGCTAGCGGGGGACAATGAGCAGTTCTTC. This rearrangement joins TRBV19 to TRBJ2-1; 10 nucleotides line up with TRBD2. The CDR3 runs to 15 residues. V lost 2 bases and J lost 5; bases outside the gene matches: 3. Germline CDR1 is LNHDA and CDR2 is SQIVND (reference sequence).

This sequence joins TRBV21-1 and TRBJ1-5; the D call of TRBD1 is as the table states it, not checked on the DNA. TRBV21-1 constitutes a pseudogene. This CDR3 spans 12 amino acids. CDR3 region: CAYGDTNQPQHF. The DNA for the CDR3 is TGTGCCTACGGGGACACCAATCAGCCCCAGCATTTT.

This clone appeared once. The V and J genes are TRBV28 and TRBJ1-3; the D is unclear. This CDR3 has 13 residues. The germline CDR1 and CDR2 sequences are MDHEN and SYDVKM. The ends were cut back, 7 bases at V and 3 bases at J, with 10 bases in the middle. This chain's CDR3 is CASTGALGNTIYF. The CDR3 bases are TGTGCCAGCACTGGAGCGCTTGGAAACACCATATATTTT.